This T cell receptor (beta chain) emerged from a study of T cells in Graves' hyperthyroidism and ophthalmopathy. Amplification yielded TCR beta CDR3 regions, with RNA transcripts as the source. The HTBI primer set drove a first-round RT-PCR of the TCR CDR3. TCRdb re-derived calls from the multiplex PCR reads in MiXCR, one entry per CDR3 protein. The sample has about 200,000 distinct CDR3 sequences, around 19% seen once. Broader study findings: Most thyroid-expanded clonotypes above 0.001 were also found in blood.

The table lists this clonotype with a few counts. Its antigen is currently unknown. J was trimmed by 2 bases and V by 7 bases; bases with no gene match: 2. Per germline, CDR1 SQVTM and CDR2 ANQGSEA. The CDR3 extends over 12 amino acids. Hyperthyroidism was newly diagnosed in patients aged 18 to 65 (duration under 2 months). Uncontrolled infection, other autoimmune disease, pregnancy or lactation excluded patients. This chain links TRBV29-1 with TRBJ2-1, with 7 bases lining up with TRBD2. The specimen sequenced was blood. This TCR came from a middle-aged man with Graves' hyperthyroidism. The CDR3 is CSGRGAYNEQFF. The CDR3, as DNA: TGCAGCGGTCGGGGGGCCTACAATGAGCAGTTCTTC.